This T cell receptor beta chain was retrieved from a study of T-cell memory formation after mild COVID-19. Study-wide background: Among the donors, TCR clusters were largely specific to each donor. Study-wide results and limits: Clones contracting across day 15 to 85 had a balanced CD4/CD8 profile; later expanding clones leaned CD4+.

This clonotype was seen a handful of times. Its antigen is unidentified. Germline CDR1 and CDR2: DFQATT and SNEGSKA (reference sequence). This CDR3 contains 14 residues. J was trimmed by 4 bases and V by 4 bases; bases with no gene match: 5. A 5'RACE reaction primed in the constant segment made cDNA libraries of TCR alpha and TCR beta, and these carried sample barcodes and UMIs. One entry per CDR3 protein results from TCRdb running MiXCR on the 5' RACE reads. This sample has about 210,000 distinct CDR3 sequences, with under 30% found just once. The specimen sequenced was PBMCs or a T cell subset sorted from them (not recorded which). This chain joins TRBV20-1 and TRBJ1-5; 9 nucleotides align to TRBD1. The clonotype originates from an adult woman who had mild COVID-19 (a few samples of this study predate the infection). Cell type and time point are not known. CDR3: CSAMTGGPNQPQHF. CDR3 coding DNA: TGCAGTGCTATGACAGGGGGGCCGAATCAGCCCCAGCATTTT.